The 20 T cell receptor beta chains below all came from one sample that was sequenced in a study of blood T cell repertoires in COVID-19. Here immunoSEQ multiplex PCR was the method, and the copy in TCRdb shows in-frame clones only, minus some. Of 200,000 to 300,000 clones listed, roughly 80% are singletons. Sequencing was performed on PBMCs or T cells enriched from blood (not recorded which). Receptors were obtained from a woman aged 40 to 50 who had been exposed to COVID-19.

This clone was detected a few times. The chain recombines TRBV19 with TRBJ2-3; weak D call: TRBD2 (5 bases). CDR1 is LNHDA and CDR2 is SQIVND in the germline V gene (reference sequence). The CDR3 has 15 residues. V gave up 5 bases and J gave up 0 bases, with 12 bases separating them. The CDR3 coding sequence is TGTGCCAGTAGTCCCTCAGCGGTTAGCACAGATACGCAGTATTTT. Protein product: CASSPSAVSTDTQYF.

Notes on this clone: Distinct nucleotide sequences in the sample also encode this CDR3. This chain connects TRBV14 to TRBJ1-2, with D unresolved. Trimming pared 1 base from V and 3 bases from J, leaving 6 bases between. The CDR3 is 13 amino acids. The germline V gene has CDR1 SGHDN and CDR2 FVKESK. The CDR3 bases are TGTGCCAGCAGCCAAGGTACAGACTATGGCTACACCTTC. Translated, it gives CASSQGTDYGYTF. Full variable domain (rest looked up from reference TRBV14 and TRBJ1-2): EAGVTQFPSHSVIEKGQTVTLRCDPISGHDNLYWYRRVMGKEIKFLLHFVKESKQDESGMPNNRFLAERTGGTYSTLKVQPAELEDSGVYFCASSQGTDYGYTFGSGTRLTVV.

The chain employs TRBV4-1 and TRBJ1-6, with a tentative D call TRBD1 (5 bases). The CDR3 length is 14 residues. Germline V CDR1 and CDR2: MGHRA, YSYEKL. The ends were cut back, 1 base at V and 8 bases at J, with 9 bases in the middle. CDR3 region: CASSQVGADSPLHF. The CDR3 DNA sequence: TGCGCCAGCAGCCAAGTAGGGGCTGATTCACCCCTCCACTTT.

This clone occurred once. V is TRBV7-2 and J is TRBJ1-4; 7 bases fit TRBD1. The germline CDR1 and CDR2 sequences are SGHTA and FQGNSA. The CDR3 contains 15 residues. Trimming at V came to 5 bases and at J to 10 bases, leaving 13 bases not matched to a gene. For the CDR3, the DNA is TGTGCCAGCAGCCCCCGGACAGGCGAAAGAGTAAAACTGTTTTTT. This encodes CASSPRTGERVKLFF.

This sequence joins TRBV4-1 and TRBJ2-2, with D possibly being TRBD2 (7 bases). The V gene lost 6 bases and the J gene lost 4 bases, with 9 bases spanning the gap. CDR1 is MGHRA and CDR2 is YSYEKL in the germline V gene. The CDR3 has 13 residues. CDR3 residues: CASRGGPTGELFF. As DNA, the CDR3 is TGCGCCAGCAGGGGGGGGCCCACCGGGGAGCTGTTTTTT.

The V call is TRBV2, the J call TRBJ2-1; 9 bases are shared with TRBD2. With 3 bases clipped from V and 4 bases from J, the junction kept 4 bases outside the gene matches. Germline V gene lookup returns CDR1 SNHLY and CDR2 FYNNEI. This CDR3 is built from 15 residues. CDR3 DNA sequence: TGTGCCAGCAGTGATTTAGCGGGGGAATACAATGAGCAGTTCTTC. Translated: CASSDLAGEYNEQFF.

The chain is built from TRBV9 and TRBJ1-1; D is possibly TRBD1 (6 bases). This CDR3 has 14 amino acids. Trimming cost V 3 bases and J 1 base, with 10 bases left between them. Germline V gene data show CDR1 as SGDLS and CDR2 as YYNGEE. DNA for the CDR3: TGTGCCAGCAGCGCCAGGGGCAGGAACACTGAAGCTTTCTTT. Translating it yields CASSARGRNTEAFF.

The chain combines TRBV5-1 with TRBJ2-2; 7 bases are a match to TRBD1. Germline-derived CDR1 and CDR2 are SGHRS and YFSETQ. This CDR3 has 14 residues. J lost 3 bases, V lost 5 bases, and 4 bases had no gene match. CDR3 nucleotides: TGCGCCAGCAGGCCGAGGGGGCACACCGGGGAGCTGTTTTTT. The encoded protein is CASRPRGHTGELFF.

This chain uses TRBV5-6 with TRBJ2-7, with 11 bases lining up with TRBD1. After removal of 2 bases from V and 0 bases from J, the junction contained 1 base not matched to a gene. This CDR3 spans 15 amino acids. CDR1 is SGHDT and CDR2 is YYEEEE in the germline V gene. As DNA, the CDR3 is TGTGCCAGCAGCTTCGGGACAGGGGGCTCCTACGAGCAGTACTTC. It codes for CASSFGTGGSYEQYF.

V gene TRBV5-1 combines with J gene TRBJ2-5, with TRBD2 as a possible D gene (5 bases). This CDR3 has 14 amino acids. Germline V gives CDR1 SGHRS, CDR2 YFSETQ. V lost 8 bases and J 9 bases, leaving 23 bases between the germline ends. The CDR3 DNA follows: TGCGCCAGTCAGGTCCGGTGGGAGACCGCCCCCCAGTACTTC. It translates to CASQVRWETAPQYF.

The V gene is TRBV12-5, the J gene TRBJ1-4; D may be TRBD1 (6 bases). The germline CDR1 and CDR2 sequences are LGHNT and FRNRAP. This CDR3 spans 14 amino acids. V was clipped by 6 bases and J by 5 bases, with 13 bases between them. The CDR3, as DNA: TGTGCTAGTGGACGCCAGGGGATCAATGAAAAACTGTTTTTT. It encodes CASGRQGINEKLFF.

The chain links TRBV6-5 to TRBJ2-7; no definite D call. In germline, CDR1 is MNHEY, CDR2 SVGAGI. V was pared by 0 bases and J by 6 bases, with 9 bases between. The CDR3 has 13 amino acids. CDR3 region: CASSYSRSSEQYF. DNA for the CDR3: TGTGCCAGCAGTTACTCTAGGAGCAGCGAGCAGTACTTC.

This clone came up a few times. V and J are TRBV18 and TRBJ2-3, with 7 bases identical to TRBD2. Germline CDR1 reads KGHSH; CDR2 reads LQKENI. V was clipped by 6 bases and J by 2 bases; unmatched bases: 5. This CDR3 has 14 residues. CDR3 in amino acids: CASSLGLNTDTQYF. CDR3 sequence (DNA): TGTGCCAGCTCCCTGGGACTAAACACAGATACGCAGTATTTT.

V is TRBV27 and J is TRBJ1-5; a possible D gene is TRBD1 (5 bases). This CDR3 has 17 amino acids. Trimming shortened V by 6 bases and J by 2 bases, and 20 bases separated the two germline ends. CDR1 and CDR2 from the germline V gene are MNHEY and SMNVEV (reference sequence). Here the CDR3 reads CASSPFPPAGRNQPQHF. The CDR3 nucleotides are TGTGCCAGCAGCCCCTTTCCTCCGGCGGGGCGCAATCAGCCCCAGCATTTT.

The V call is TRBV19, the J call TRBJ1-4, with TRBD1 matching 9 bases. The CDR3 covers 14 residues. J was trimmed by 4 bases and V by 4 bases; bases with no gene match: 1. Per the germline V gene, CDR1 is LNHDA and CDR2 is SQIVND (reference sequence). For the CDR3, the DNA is TGTGCCAGTAGTACGGGACAGGGTAATGAAAAACTGTTTTTT. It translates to CASSTGQGNEKLFF. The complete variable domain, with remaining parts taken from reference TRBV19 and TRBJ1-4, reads DGGITQSPKYLFRKEGQNVTLSCEQNLNHDAMYWYRQDPGQGLRLIYYSQIVNDFQKGDIAEGYSVSREKKESFPLTVTSAQKNPTAFYLCASSTGQGNEKLFFGSGTQLSVL.

This CDR3 reads CATSRDEGQGFADTQYF. In nucleotides, the CDR3 is TGTGCCACCAGCAGAGATGAAGGGCAGGGGTTCGCAGATACGCAGTATTTT. The chain combines TRBV15 with TRBJ2-3, with D tentatively TRBD1 (6 bases). Germline V CDR1 and CDR2: LNHNV, YYDKDF (reference sequence). This CDR3 has 17 amino acids. V dropped 0 bases and J dropped 4 bases, with 17 bases sitting between them.

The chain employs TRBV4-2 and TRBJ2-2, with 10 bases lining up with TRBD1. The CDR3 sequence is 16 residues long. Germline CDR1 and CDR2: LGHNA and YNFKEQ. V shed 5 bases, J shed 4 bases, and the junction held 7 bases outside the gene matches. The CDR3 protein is CASSSRQGALTGELFF. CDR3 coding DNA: TGTGCCAGCAGCTCAAGACAGGGGGCGCTCACCGGGGAGCTGTTTTTT.

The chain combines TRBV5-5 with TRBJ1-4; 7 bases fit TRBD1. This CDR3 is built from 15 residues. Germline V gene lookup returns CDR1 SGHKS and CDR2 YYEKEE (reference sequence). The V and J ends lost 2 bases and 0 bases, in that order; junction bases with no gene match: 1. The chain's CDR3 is CASSFTGATNEKLFF. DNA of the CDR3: TGTGCCAGCAGCTTCACAGGGGCAACTAATGAAAAACTGTTTTTT.

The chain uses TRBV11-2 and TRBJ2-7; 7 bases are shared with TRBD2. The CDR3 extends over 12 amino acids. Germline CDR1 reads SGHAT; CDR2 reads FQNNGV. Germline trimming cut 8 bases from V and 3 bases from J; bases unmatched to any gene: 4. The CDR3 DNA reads TGTGCCAGCGGGGGGAGGGTCTACGAGCAGTACTTC. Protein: CASGGRVYEQYF.

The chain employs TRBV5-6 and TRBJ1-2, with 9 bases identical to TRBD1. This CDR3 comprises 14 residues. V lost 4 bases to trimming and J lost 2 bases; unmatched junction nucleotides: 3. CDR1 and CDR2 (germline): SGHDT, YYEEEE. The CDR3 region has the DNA TGTGCCAGCAGCGTAGGACAGGGGAACTATGGCTACACCTTC. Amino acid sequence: CASSVGQGNYGYTF.